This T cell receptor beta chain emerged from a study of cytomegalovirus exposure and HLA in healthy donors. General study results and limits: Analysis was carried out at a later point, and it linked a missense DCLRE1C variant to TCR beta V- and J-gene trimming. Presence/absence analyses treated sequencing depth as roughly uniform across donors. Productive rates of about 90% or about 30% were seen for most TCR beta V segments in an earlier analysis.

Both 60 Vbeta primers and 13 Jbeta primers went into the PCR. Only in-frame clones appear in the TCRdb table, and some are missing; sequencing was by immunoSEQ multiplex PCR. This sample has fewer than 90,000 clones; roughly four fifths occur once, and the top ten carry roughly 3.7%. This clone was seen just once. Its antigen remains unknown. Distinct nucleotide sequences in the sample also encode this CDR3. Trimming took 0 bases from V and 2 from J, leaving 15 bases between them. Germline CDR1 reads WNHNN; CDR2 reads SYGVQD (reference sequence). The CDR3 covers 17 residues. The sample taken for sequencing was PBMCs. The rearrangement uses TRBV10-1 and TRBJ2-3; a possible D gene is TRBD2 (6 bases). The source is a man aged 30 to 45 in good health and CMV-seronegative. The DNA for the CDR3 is TGCGCCAGCAGTGAGTCTCGGGGGTCCCCCGCCACAGATACGCAGTATTTT. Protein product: CASSESRGSPATDTQYF.